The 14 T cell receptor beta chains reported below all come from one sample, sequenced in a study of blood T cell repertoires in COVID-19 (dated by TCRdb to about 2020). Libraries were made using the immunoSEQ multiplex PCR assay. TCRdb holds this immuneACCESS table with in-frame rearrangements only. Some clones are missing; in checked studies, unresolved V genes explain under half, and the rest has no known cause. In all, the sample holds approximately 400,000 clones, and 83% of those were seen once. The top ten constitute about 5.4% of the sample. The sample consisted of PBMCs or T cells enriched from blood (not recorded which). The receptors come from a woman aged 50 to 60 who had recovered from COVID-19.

CDR3 region: CASSTNRRTNYGYTF. The DNA for the CDR3 is TGTGCCAGTAGTACTAACAGAAGAACTAACTATGGCTACACCTTC. This chain connects TRBV19 to TRBJ1-2; no firm D call. The CDR3 length is 15 residues. Germline V gene data show CDR1 as LNHDA and CDR2 as SQIVND (reference sequence). The V and J ends lost 4 bases and 0 bases respectively, with 12 bases between them. The entire variable domain, with the rest obtained from reference TRBV19 and TRBJ1-2, is as follows: DGGITQSPKYLFRKEGQNVTLSCEQNLNHDAMYWYRQDPGQGLRLIYYSQIVNDFQKGDIAEGYSVSREKKESFPLTVTSAQKNPTAFYLCASSTNRRTNYGYTFGSGTRLTVV.

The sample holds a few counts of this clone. The CDR3 region has the DNA TGTGCCAGCAGCTGGGGCCGGCAGAATAATGAAAAACTGTTTTTT. Its translation is CASSWGRQNNEKLFF. The chain couples TRBV11-2 to TRBJ1-4, with D tentatively TRBD1 (5 bases). Germline V gene data show CDR1 as SGHAT and CDR2 as FQNNGV. Trimming took 4 bases from V and 4 from J, leaving 13 bases between them. This CDR3 contains 15 residues.

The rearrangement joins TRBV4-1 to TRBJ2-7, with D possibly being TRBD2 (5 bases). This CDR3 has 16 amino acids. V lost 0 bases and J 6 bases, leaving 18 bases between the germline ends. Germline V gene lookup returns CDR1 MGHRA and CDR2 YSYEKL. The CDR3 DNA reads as TGCGCCAGCAGCCAAGAGCCCCTGTCCGCGGCGGGCGAGCAGTACTTC. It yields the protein CASSQEPLSAAGEQYF.

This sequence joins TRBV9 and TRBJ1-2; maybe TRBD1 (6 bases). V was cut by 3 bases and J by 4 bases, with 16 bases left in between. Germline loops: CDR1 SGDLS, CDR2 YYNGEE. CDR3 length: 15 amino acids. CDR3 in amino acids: CASSANYRDGYGYTF. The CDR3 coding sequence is TGTGCCAGCAGCGCTAACTACAGGGATGGCTATGGCTACACCTTC. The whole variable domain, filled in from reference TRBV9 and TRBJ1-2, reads DSGVTQTPKHLITATGQRVTLRCSPRSGDLSVYWYQQSLDQGLQFLIQYYNGEERAKGNILERFSAQQFPDLHSELNLSSLELGDSALYFCASSANYRDGYGYTFGSGTRLTVV.

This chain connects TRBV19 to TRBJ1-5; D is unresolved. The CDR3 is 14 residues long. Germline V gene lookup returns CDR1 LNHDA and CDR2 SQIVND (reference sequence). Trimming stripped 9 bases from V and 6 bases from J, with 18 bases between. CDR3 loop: CASLRAGTGQPQHF. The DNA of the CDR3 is TGTGCCAGCCTCCGTGCGGGAACGGGTCAGCCCCAGCATTTT.

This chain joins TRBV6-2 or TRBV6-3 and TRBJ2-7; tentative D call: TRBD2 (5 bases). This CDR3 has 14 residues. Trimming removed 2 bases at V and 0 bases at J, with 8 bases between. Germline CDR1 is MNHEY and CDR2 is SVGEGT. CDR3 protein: CASSYIASSYEQYF. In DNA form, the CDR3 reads TGTGCCAGCAGTTACATAGCGAGCTCCTACGAGCAGTACTTC.

CDR3 coding DNA: TGTGCCTGGGGACATGGGACTAGCGGGAGGGCTCGGGAGCAGTACTTC. Amino acid sequence: CAWGHGTSGRAREQYF. The V gene is TRBV30, the J gene TRBJ2-7, with 16 bases aligning to TRBD2. Trimming cost V 5 bases and J 7 bases; bases outside gene matches: 11. CDR1 is GTSNPN, CDR2 SVGIG, per germline (reference sequence). The CDR3 spans 16 residues. The full variable domain, completed using reference TRBV30 and TRBJ2-7, is SQTIHQWPATLVQPVGSPLSLECTVEGTSNPNLYWYRQAAGRGLQLLFYSVGIGQISSEVPQNLSASRPQDRQFILSSKKLLLSDSGFYLCAWGHGTSGRAREQYFGPGTRLTVT.

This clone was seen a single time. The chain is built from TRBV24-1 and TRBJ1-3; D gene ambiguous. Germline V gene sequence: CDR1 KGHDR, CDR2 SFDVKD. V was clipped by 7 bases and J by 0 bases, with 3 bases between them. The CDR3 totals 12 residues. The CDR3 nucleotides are TGTGCCACCAGCAGCTCTGGAAACACCATATATTTT. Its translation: CATSSSGNTIYF.

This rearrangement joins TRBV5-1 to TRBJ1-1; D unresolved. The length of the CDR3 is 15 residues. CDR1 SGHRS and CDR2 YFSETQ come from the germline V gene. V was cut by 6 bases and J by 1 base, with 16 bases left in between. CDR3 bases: TGCGCCAGCAAGGTCCGGGCGGGAGGGAACACTGAAGCTTTCTTT. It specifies CASKVRAGGNTEAFF.

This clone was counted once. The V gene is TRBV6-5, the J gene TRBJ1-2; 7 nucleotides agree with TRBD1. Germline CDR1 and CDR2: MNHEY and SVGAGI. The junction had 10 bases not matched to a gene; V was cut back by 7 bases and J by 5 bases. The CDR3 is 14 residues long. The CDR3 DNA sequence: TGTGCCAGCACCCTTTTCGCAGGGGGTTATGGCTACACCTTC. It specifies CASTLFAGGYGYTF.

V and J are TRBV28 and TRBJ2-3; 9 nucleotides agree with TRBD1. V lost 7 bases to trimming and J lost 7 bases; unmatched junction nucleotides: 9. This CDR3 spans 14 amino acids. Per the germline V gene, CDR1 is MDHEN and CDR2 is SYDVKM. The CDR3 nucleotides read TGTGCCAGCATCCGGGACAGGGAATTGAATACGCAGTATTTT. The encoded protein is CASIRDRELNTQYF.

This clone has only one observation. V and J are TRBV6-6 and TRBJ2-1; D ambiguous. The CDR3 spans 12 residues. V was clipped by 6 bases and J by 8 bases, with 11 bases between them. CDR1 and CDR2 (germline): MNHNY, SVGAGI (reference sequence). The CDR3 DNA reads TGTGCCAGCAGAGCTCTAGATTATGAGCAGTTCTTC. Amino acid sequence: CASRALDYEQFF.

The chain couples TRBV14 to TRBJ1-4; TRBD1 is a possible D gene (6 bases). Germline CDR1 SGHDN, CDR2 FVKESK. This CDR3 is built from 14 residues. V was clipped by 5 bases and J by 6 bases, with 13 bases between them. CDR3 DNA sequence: TGTGCCAGCAGCTCGAACAGGGTTGATGAAAAACTGTTTTTT. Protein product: CASSSNRVDEKLFF.

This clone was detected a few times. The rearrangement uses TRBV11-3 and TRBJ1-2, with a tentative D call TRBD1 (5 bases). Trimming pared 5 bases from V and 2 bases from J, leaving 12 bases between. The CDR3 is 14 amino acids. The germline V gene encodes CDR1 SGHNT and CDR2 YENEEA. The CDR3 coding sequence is TGTGCCAGCAGCCCCCGGGGGGGAAACTATGGCTACACCTTC. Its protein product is CASSPRGGNYGYTF.